Below, 15 T cell receptor beta chains from the same sample are listed, as sequenced in a study of T cell repertoires in cytomegalovirus infection. TCRdb re-called the reads through MiXCR, storing one row per CDR3 protein. There are roughly 800,000 distinct CDR3 sequences in the sample; about 29% occur only once, and around 14% lies in the top ten. Their antigen targets remain unknown. The sample consisted of cultured CD8+ T cells from PBMCs, taken from culture after CMV antigen stimulation. The receptors come from a human donor in good health (CMV status not recorded). Some clones in this sample may be carry-over from other donors' samples.

This clonotype has only a few counts. The gene calls are TRBV12-3 or TRBV12-4 and TRBJ1-4; D gene ambiguous. V lost 5 bases, J lost 0 bases, and 10 bases lay in between. The CDR3 extends over 15 amino acids. CDR3 sequence: CASSPGVPTNEKLFF. CDR3 in DNA: TGTGCCAGCAGTCCCGGCGTACCAACTAATGAAAAACTGTTTTTT.

This clonotype has only a few counts. The chain links TRBV5-4 to TRBJ1-1, with D perhaps TRBD1 (6 bases). Germline CDR1 reads SGHNT; CDR2 reads YYREEE (reference sequence). This CDR3 is 13 amino acids long. V shed 3 bases and J shed 6 bases, with 12 bases lying between them. This CDR3 reads CASSSRQDSEAFF. CDR3 nucleotide sequence: TGTGCCAGCAGCTCTAGACAGGATTCTGAAGCTTTCTTT.

This chain joins TRBV6-8 and TRBJ1-5; D uncertain. V was cut by 2 bases and J by 5 bases, with 10 bases left in between. Per germline, CDR1 MNHGY and CDR2 SAAAGT. The CDR3 is made up of 14 amino acids. The chain's CDR3 is CASSYLQDYQPQHF. The CDR3 coding sequence is TGTGCCAGCAGTTACCTTCAGGACTATCAGCCCCAGCATTTT.

In this sample, this clonotype turned up once. V and J are TRBV29-1 and TRBJ2-1, with a tentative D call TRBD1 (6 bases). The length of the CDR3 is 15 residues. V dropped 5 bases and J dropped 2 bases, with 16 bases sitting between them. Per the germline V gene, CDR1 is SQVTM and CDR2 is ANQGSEA. The DNA of the CDR3 is TGCAGCGTTAGGGGGAAGGGGAGAACCTACAATGAGCAGTTCTTC. Translating it yields CSVRGKGRTYNEQFF.

This clonotype has just a few counts. The V and J genes are TRBV7-9 and TRBJ2-2; tentative D call: TRBD1 (6 bases). V lost 0 bases to trimming and J lost 4 bases, with 12 bases between them. The CDR3 has 16 residues. Germline assignment: CDR1 SEHNR and CDR2 FQNEAQ (reference sequence). CDR3 nucleotide sequence: TGTGCCAGCAGCTTAGCCGGACAGACTTTCACCGGGGAGCTGTTTTTT. It is translated as CASSLAGQTFTGELFF.

The chain joins TRBV7-9 to TRBJ1-6; possible D gene TRBD1, 5 bases. V was cut by 3 bases and J by 3 bases, with 6 bases left in between. CDR1 and CDR2 from the germline V gene are SEHNR and FQNEAQ (reference sequence). The CDR3 contains 14 residues. CDR3 amino acids: CASSFQGYNSPLHF. The CDR3 region has the DNA TGTGCCAGCAGCTTCCAGGGCTATAATTCACCCCTCCACTTT. Based on the CDR3 plus reference TRBV7-9 and TRBJ1-6, the full variable domain is DTGVSQNPRHKITKRGQNVTFRCDPISEHNRLYWYRQTLGQGPEFLTYFQNEAQLEKSRLLSDRFSAERPKGSFSTLEIQRTEQGDSAMYLCASSFQGYNSPLHFGNGTRLTVT.

The V gene is TRBV11-2, the J gene TRBJ2-5, with a possible D match to TRBD1 (6 bases). This CDR3 has 16 amino acids. Looked up from germline, CDR1 is SGHAT and CDR2 is FQNNGV. Trimming pared 5 bases from V and 2 bases from J, leaving 18 bases between. CDR3 residues: CASSLNPGTPQETQYF. CDR3 DNA sequence: TGTGCCAGCAGCCTCAATCCCGGGACACCTCAAGAGACCCAGTACTTC.

In its sample, this clonotype was seen many times. This sequence joins TRBV12-3 or TRBV12-4 and TRBJ2-5; the D gene could be TRBD1 or TRBD2 (6 bases each). Trimming shortened V by 7 bases and J by 5 bases, and 17 bases separated the two germline ends. The length of the CDR3 is 14 residues. The CDR3 DNA sequence: TGTGCCAGCACCTTCCGGGGGCGGAGGGAGACCCAGTACTTC. Its translation: CASTFRGRRETQYF.

This clonotype was detected a few times. The rearrangement joins TRBV4-1 to TRBJ2-1, with D tentatively TRBD1 or TRBD2 (5 bases each). Germline V lookup: CDR1 MGHRA, CDR2 YSYEKL. Between the trimmed V and J ends, which lost 0 bases and 8 bases, there was a span of 14 bases. The CDR3 covers 15 residues. CDR3 protein: CASSQDEGPHDEQFF. The CDR3, as DNA: TGCGCCAGCAGCCAAGATGAGGGACCGCACGATGAGCAGTTCTTC.

The chain employs TRBV28 and TRBJ1-4, with a possible D match to TRBD1 (5 bases). Germline V gene sequence: CDR1 MDHEN, CDR2 SYDVKM. The CDR3 spans 17 residues. Trimming stripped 1 base from V and 2 bases from J, with 14 bases between. In nucleotides, the CDR3 is TGTGCCAGCAGTTTATCTCGCCGGGACCTTACTAATGAAAAACTGTTTTTT. It yields the protein CASSLSRRDLTNEKLFF.

This sequence joins TRBV14 and TRBJ2-2; TRBD1 might be the D (6 bases). V was pared by 1 base and J by 7 bases, with 19 bases between. This CDR3 region has 17 residues. In germline, CDR1 is SGHDN, CDR2 FVKESK. CDR3 amino acids: CASSQAGHPSLGGELFF. The CDR3 coding sequence is TGTGCCAGCAGCCAAGCGGGACACCCCTCCTTGGGCGGGGAGCTGTTTTTT.

This clonotype was counted only a few times. The chain recombines TRBV4-2 with TRBJ2-5, with 16 nucleotides matching TRBD2. The ends lost 6 bases at V and 1 base at J; junction bases unmatched: 5. Germline values: CDR1 LGHNA, CDR2 YNFKEQ. CDR3 length equals 17 residues. The CDR3 coding sequence is TGTGCCAGCAGGGGACTAGCGGGGGGGCCCGCCCAAGAGACCCAGTACTTC. It specifies CASRGLAGGPAQETQYF.

The rearrangement joins TRBV6-8 to TRBJ1-5; D ambiguous. The CDR3 is made up of 15 amino acids. Trimming removed 5 bases at V and 4 bases at J, with 15 bases between. CDR1 and CDR2 from the germline V gene are MNHGY and SAAAGT. The CDR3 loop reads CASSPHRGNNQPQHF. The CDR3 bases are TGTGCCAGCAGTCCCCACCGGGGAAATAATCAGCCCCAGCATTTT.

The rearrangement uses TRBV27 and TRBJ1-1; D is ambiguous. V was trimmed by 2 bases and J by 5 bases, leaving 15 bases between them. The CDR3 sequence is 15 residues long. The germline V gene encodes CDR1 MNHEY and CDR2 SMNVEV (reference sequence). For the CDR3, the DNA is TGTGCCAGCAGTTTACCCGGGAGGGAGAGGACTGAAGCTTTCTTT. It codes for CASSLPGRERTEAFF.

In this sample, this clonotype turned up many times. This chain uses TRBV7-9 with TRBJ1-1, with 8 bases matching TRBD1. The CDR3 is 16 amino acids. Germline values: CDR1 SEHNR, CDR2 FQNEAQ (reference sequence). V dropped 4 bases and J dropped 3; count of bases not matched to a gene: 10. CDR3 sequence reads: CASSSPDREWDTEAFF. Here the CDR3 DNA reads TGTGCCAGCAGCTCCCCGGACAGGGAGTGGGACACTGAAGCTTTCTTT.